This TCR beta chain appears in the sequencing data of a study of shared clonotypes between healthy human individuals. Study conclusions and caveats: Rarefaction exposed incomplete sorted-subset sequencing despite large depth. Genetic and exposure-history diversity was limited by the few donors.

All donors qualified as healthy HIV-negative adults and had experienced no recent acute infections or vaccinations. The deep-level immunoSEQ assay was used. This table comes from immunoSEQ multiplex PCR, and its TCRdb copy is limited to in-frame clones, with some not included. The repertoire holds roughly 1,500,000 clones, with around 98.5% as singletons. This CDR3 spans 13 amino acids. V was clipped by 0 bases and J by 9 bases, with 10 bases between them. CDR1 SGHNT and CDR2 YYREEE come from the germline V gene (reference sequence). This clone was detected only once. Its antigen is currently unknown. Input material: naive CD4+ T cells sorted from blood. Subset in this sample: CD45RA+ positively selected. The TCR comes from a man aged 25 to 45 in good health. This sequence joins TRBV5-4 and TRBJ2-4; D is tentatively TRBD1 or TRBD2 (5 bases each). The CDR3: CASSLGEGSIQYF. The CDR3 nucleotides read TGTGCCAGCAGCTTGGGAGAGGGGAGCATTCAGTACTTC.